Following are 32 T cell receptor beta chains from one sample sequenced in a study of T cell responses to AZD1222 COVID-19 vaccine. The assay was immunoSEQ multiplex PCR, and TCRdb's table has in-frame clones only and misses some. Of over 130,000 clones in the sample, under 95% were seen once. Here the sequenced sample was peripheral blood, taken 28 days after the second AZD1222 dose. These receptors were collected from an adult who received the AZD1222 COVID-19 vaccine.

The chain links TRBV7-9 to TRBJ1-6, with 7 bases identical to TRBD1. This CDR3 is built from 16 residues. Trimming removed 6 bases from V and 7 bases from J; junction bases left unmatched: 12. CDR1 SEHNR and CDR2 FQNEAQ come from the germline V gene (reference sequence). Here the CDR3 DNA reads TGTGCCAGCAGTTTTACAGGGGCAGCGCGGAATTCACCCCTCCACTTT. It encodes CASSFTGAARNSPLHF.

This clone came up a few times. V is TRBV4-3 and J is TRBJ1-2, with TRBD1 matching over 8 bases. The CDR3 loop spans 13 amino acids. Germline loops: CDR1 LGHNA, CDR2 YSLEER. V lost 4 bases, J lost 7 bases, and 5 bases stayed unmatched. The CDR3 loop is CASSLQGAAGYTF. CDR3 nucleotide sequence: TGCGCCAGCAGCCTTCAGGGGGCGGCTGGCTACACCTTC.

V usage is TRBV27 and J usage is TRBJ2-2; possibly TRBD2 for D (6 bases). This CDR3 has 17 residues. Germline V gene sequence: CDR1 MNHEY, CDR2 SMNVEV (reference sequence). The germline V and J ends were trimmed by 6 bases and 1 base, with 18 bases remaining between them. The CDR3 loop reads CASSAKIGLLNTGELFF. DNA for the CDR3: TGTGCCAGCAGCGCGAAGATCGGACTATTGAACACCGGGGAGCTGTTTTTT.

The chain is built from TRBV7-6 and TRBJ1-2; a weak D match, TRBD1 (5 bases). The CDR3 is made up of 16 amino acids. From germline, CDR1 is SGHVS and CDR2 FNYEAQ. V was shortened by 2 bases and J by 1 base, with 14 bases between the two germline ends. The CDR3 spells CASSLRSGTHNYGYTF. The CDR3 nucleotides are TGTGCCAGCAGCTTACGGTCAGGGACCCATAACTATGGCTACACCTTC.

The chain employs TRBV28 and TRBJ1-3; the D is unclear. CDR1 and CDR2 from the germline V gene are MDHEN and SYDVKM. The ends were cut back, 5 bases at V and 2 bases at J, with 4 bases in the middle. The CDR3 is 12 amino acids. The CDR3 sequence is CASSGTGNTIYF. The CDR3 nucleotides are TGTGCCAGCAGTGGGACTGGAAACACCATATATTTT.

The J gene is TRBJ2-7, the V gene TRBV7-2, with TRBD2 identical over 14 bases. This CDR3 is 16 amino acids long. V lost 5 bases to trimming and J lost 1 base; unmatched junction nucleotides: 4. Germline V gives CDR1 SGHTA, CDR2 FQGNSA. CDR3 bases: TGTGCCAGCAGCAGAAGGACTAGCGGGAGGTCCTACGAGCAGTACTTC. Protein sequence: CASSRRTSGRSYEQYF.

The CDR3 DNA reads as TGTGCCAGCAGCTCCACTAGCGGGAGCCACCATGAGCAGTTCTTC. It yields the protein CASSSTSGSHHEQFF. The chain links TRBV7-3 to TRBJ2-1, with 11 bases that match TRBD2. The CDR3 is made up of 15 amino acids. Germline CDR1 is SGHTA and CDR2 is FQGTGA. Trimming at V came to 4 bases and at J to 8 bases, leaving 7 bases not matched to a gene.

The V call is TRBV6-5, the J call TRBJ1-5; perhaps TRBD1 as D (5 bases). Germline values: CDR1 MNHEY, CDR2 SVGAGI. The CDR3 is made up of 13 amino acids. The V end lost 5 bases, the J end lost 6 bases, and 11 bases lay between the germline ends. The chain's CDR3 is CASSIRETQPQHF. CDR3 bases: TGTGCCAGCAGTATCAGGGAGACTCAGCCCCAGCATTTT.

The V and J genes are TRBV15 and TRBJ1-5; D uncertain. Germline-derived CDR1 and CDR2 are LNHNV and YYDKDF (reference sequence). Trimming pared 0 bases from V and 5 bases from J, leaving 14 bases between. There are 16 residues in the CDR3. CDR3 loop: CATSRDPPATHQPQHF. In DNA form, the CDR3 reads TGTGCCACCAGCAGAGATCCCCCGGCCACCCATCAGCCCCAGCATTTT.

V usage is TRBV28 and J usage is TRBJ1-2; TRBD1 aligns across 9 bases. Trimming took 6 bases from V and 4 from J; bases not matched to a gene: 3. In germline, CDR1 is MDHEN, CDR2 SYDVKM. CDR3 length: 13 amino acids. CDR3 nucleotides: TGTGCCAGCAGCAAGGGACAGGGCTATGGCTACACCTTC. Its protein product is CASSKGQGYGYTF.

This clone came up once. This chain links TRBV30 with TRBJ1-6, with 7 positions matching TRBD1. Trimming removed 3 bases from V and 7 bases from J; junction bases left unmatched: 3. CDR3 length: 13 residues. CDR1 and CDR2 (germline): GTSNPN, SVGIG (reference sequence). In DNA, the CDR3 is TGTGCCTGGAGCCCGGGACAGAATTCACCCCTCCACTTT. This sequence encodes CAWSPGQNSPLHF.

The gene calls are TRBV18 and TRBJ2-3, with TRBD2 matching over 14 bases. Trimming took 4 bases from V and 5 from J; bases not matched to a gene: 5. Germline assignment: CDR1 KGHSH and CDR2 LQKENI. The CDR3 contains 16 residues. The CDR3 DNA is TGTGCCAGCTCACGACTAGCGGGAGGGCCTGGAGATACGCAGTATTTT. Encoded protein: CASSRLAGGPGDTQYF. Full variable domain (remainder filled in from reference TRBV18 and TRBJ2-3): NAGVMQNPRHLVRRRGQEARLRCSPMKGHSHVYWYRQLPEEGLKFMVYLQKENIIDESGMPKERFSAEFPKEGPSILRIQQVVRGDSAAYFCASSRLAGGPGDTQYFGPGTRLTVL.

This clone has just one count. This chain links TRBV29-1 with TRBJ1-1; the match to TRBD1 covers 8 bases. The CDR3 extends over 15 amino acids. In germline, CDR1 is SQVTM, CDR2 ANQGSEA. The trim removed 7 bases at V and 3 bases at J, leaving 13 bases unmatched. Here the CDR3 DNA reads TGCAGCGCCGAAGGGCCAGGGGGCGAGTACACTGAAGCTTTCTTT. Its protein product is CSAEGPGGEYTEAFF.

The genes are TRBV18 and TRBJ2-1, with 9 bases matching TRBD2. The germline CDR1 and CDR2 sequences are KGHSH and LQKENI. The junction had 15 bases not matched to a gene; V was cut back by 0 bases and J by 9 bases. This CDR3 is built from 18 residues. In DNA, the CDR3 is TGTGCCAGCTCACCACCTGTGGTAGCGGGAGTCGGTGGGGGTGAGCAGTTCTTC. Its protein is CASSPPVVAGVGGGEQFF.

The chain uses TRBV5-6 and TRBJ1-2; possibly TRBD1 for D (5 bases). Per the germline V gene, CDR1 is SGHDT and CDR2 is YYEEEE. The V and J ends lost 3 bases and 4 bases respectively, with 10 bases between them. The CDR3 covers 13 residues. This CDR3 reads CASSSGRPYGYTF. For the CDR3, the DNA is TGTGCCAGCAGCTCGGGACGGCCCTATGGCTACACCTTC.

This clone was counted a few times. The chain recombines TRBV5-5 with TRBJ1-2; 10 bases are a match to TRBD1. J was trimmed by 8 bases and V by 4 bases; bases with no gene match: 11. The germline V gene encodes CDR1 SGHKS and CDR2 YYEKEE (reference sequence). The CDR3 length is 15 residues. The chain's CDR3 is CASSPGTGASLGYTF. DNA for the CDR3: TGTGCCAGCAGCCCCGGGACAGGGGCTTCGTTGGGCTACACCTTC.

V usage is TRBV19 and J usage is TRBJ2-3; 10 nucleotides align to TRBD2. There are 17 residues in the CDR3. V lost 6 bases, J lost 6 bases, and 15 bases stayed unmatched. The germline V gene encodes CDR1 LNHDA and CDR2 SQIVND (reference sequence). CDR3 sequence (DNA): TGTGCCAGTAGCCCCTTACAGACTAGCGGGCCTAGGGATACGCAGTATTTT. This translates into CASSPLQTSGPRDTQYF. Together with reference TRBV19 and TRBJ2-3, the CDR3 gives the full variable domain: DGGITQSPKYLFRKEGQNVTLSCEQNLNHDAMYWYRQDPGQGLRLIYYSQIVNDFQKGDIAEGYSVSREKKESFPLTVTSAQKNPTAFYLCASSPLQTSGPRDTQYFGPGTRLTVL.

V and J are TRBV7-6 and TRBJ1-6; 7 bases are shared with TRBD1. The germline V gene encodes CDR1 SGHVS and CDR2 FNYEAQ. V lost 5 bases to trimming and J lost 4 bases; unmatched junction nucleotides: 14. The CDR3 consists of 18 residues. The CDR3 bases are TGTGCCAGCAGCCCAGGGGGACGGGGGGTAGGATATAATTCACCCCTCCACTTT. This sequence encodes CASSPGGRGVGYNSPLHF.

This clone appeared a few times. The gene calls are TRBV6-5 and TRBJ2-6, with D unresolved. The CDR3 is 13 amino acids. CDR1 and CDR2 from the germline V gene are MNHEY and SVGAGI. V was trimmed by 8 bases and J by 2 bases, leaving 7 bases between them. CDR3 DNA sequence: TGTGCCAGCCGATGGACTGGGGCCAACGTCCTGACTTTC. Protein: CASRWTGANVLTF.

This chain joins TRBV2 and TRBJ2-3, with D perhaps given as TRBD1 or TRBD2 (5 bases each). The germline V gene encodes CDR1 SNHLY and CDR2 FYNNEI. V lost 0 bases, J lost 4 bases, and 11 bases lay in between. There are 15 residues in the CDR3. CDR3 nucleotides: TGTGCCAGCAGTGAAGCCCCCCTGGGGGCAGATACGCAGTATTTT. Residues: CASSEAPLGADTQYF.

This chain connects TRBV13 to TRBJ1-2; the D gene is possibly TRBD1 (5 bases). Between the trimmed V and J ends, which lost 5 bases and 8 bases, there was a span of 21 bases. The germline gives CDR1 PRHDT, CDR2 FYEKMQ (reference sequence). The CDR3 contains 15 residues. The CDR3 sequence: CASSPYGVRDAGYTF. The CDR3 region has the DNA TGTGCCAGCAGCCCTTATGGGGTCAGGGACGCGGGCTACACCTTC.

The V call is TRBV11-3, the J call TRBJ1-2; D might be TRBD1 (5 bases). The CDR3 is 13 amino acids. The V end was cut by 5 bases, the J end by 2 bases, with 9 bases between. The germline gives CDR1 SGHNT, CDR2 YENEEA. DNA for the CDR3: TGTGCCAGCAGCAACCGGGGGAACTATGGCTACACCTTC. It yields the protein CASSNRGNYGYTF.

The rearrangement joins TRBV24-1 to TRBJ2-1; the D is unclear. The CDR3 extends over 12 amino acids. Germline CDR1 KGHDR, CDR2 SFDVKD. With 7 bases removed from V and 5 bases from J, the gap between germline ends came to 8 bases. CDR3 sequence (DNA): TGTGCCACCAGCGGAAATCACAATGAGCAGTTCTTC. It codes for CATSGNHNEQFF.

Comments on this clone: Additional DNA sequences in this sample encode the identical CDR3. The rearrangement uses TRBV4-1 and TRBJ1-5; D is undetermined. Looked up from germline, CDR1 is MGHRA and CDR2 is YSYEKL. The CDR3 covers 14 residues. Deletions cut 0 bases from V and 5 bases from J, with 8 bases between. The CDR3 protein is CASSQDLGYQPQHF. DNA for the CDR3: TGCGCCAGCAGCCAAGATCTGGGGTATCAGCCCCAGCATTTT.

This chain connects TRBV7-2 to TRBJ2-5, with 10 bases that match TRBD2. CDR3 length: 16 amino acids. V was pared by 0 bases and J by 2 bases, with 3 bases of the junction left unmatched. Germline CDR1 is SGHTA and CDR2 is FQGNSA. The DNA of the CDR3 is TGTGCCAGCAGCTTAGCGGCTAGCGGGAGACAAGAGACCCAGTACTTC. Encoded protein: CASSLAASGRQETQYF. The variable domain in full, with the rest retrieved from reference TRBV7-2 and TRBJ2-5, is GAGVSQSPSNKVTEKGKDVELRCDPISGHTALYWYRQSLGQGLEFLIYFQGNSAPDKSGLPSDRFSAERTGGSVSTLTIQRTQQEDSAVYLCASSLAASGRQETQYFGPGTRLLVL.

The rearrangement uses TRBV5-4 and TRBJ2-5, with 10 positions matching TRBD1. Per the germline V gene, CDR1 is SGHNT and CDR2 is YYREEE (reference sequence). The CDR3 has 13 amino acids. With V trimmed by 4 bases and J by 5 bases, 2 bases remained unmatched. CDR3: CASSGQGDETQYF. The CDR3 region has the DNA TGTGCCAGCAGCGGACAGGGGGACGAGACCCAGTACTTC.

The genes are TRBV7-3 and TRBJ1-6, with D tentatively TRBD1 (6 bases). The germline gives CDR1 SGHTA, CDR2 FQGTGA. V lost 4 bases to trimming and J lost 7 bases, with 14 bases between them. The CDR3 loop spans 15 amino acids. The CDR3 sequence: CASSSQGLGNSPLHF. The DNA for the CDR3 is TGTGCCAGCAGCTCCCAGGGGTTAGGCAATTCACCCCTCCACTTT.

V gene TRBV7-2 combines with J gene TRBJ2-2, with TRBD2 matching over 9 bases. This CDR3 has 14 amino acids. Germline V gene lookup returns CDR1 SGHTA and CDR2 FQGNSA. After removal of 11 bases from V and 4 bases from J, the junction contained 8 bases not matched to a gene. The CDR3 loop is CARLAGEGTGELFF. The CDR3 nucleotides read TGTGCCCGATTAGCGGGAGAGGGCACCGGGGAGCTGTTTTTT.

The chain has TRBV19 and TRBJ1-1; a possible D gene is TRBD1 (5 bases). Germline V CDR1 and CDR2: LNHDA, SQIVND (reference sequence). The ends were cut back, 3 bases at V and 1 base at J, with 12 bases in the middle. The CDR3 extends over 15 amino acids. DNA for the CDR3: TGTGCCAGTAGTATGGGGGTGACCGGGAACACTGAAGCTTTCTTT. This codes for CASSMGVTGNTEAFF. Looking up the rest from reference TRBV19 and TRBJ1-1 gives the full variable domain: DGGITQSPKYLFRKEGQNVTLSCEQNLNHDAMYWYRQDPGQGLRLIYYSQIVNDFQKGDIAEGYSVSREKKESFPLTVTSAQKNPTAFYLCASSMGVTGNTEAFFGQGTRLTVV.

This chain connects TRBV27 to TRBJ2-3; 13 nucleotides line up with TRBD2. The CDR3 totals 15 residues. Trimming took 7 bases from V and 5 from J; bases not matched to a gene: 6. CDR1 is MNHEY, CDR2 SMNVEV, per germline (reference sequence). DNA of the CDR3: TGTGCCAGCAAGGGGACTAGCGGGACGGTAGATACGCAGTATTTT. It specifies CASKGTSGTVDTQYF.

The chain links TRBV5-8 to TRBJ1-1; D is undetermined. Trimming pared 4 bases from V and 3 bases from J, leaving 13 bases between. Germline CDR1 reads SGHTS; CDR2 reads YDEGEE. This CDR3 comprises 14 residues. CDR3 nucleotide sequence: TGTGCCAGCAGCCCTGGCAGCCCCTACACTGAAGCTTTCTTT. Translating gives CASSPGSPYTEAFF.

The chain has TRBV13 and TRBJ2-7, with D unresolved. CDR1 PRHDT and CDR2 FYEKMQ come from the germline V gene (reference sequence). The CDR3 length is 16 residues. Deletions cut 5 bases from V and 5 bases from J, with 22 bases between. CDR3 protein: CASSPPSQVGGNEQYF. The CDR3 coding sequence is TGTGCCAGCAGCCCGCCATCCCAAGTGGGTGGGAACGAGCAGTACTTC.